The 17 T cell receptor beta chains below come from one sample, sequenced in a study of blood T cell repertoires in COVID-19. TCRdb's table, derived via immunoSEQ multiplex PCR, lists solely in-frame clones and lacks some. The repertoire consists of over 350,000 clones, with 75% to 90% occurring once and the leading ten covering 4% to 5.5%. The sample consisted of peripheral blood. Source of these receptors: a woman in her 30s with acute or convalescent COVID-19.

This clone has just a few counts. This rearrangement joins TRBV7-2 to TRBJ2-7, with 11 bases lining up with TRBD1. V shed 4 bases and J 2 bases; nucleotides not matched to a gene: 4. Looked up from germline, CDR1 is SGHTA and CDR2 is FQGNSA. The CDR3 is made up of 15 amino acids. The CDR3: CASSWGQGEAYEQYF. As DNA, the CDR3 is TGTGCCAGCAGCTGGGGACAGGGGGAGGCCTACGAGCAGTACTTC. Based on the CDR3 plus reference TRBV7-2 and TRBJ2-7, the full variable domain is GAGVSQSPSNKVTEKGKDVELRCDPISGHTALYWYRQSLGQGLEFLIYFQGNSAPDKSGLPSDRFSAERTGGSVSTLTIQRTQQEDSAVYLCASSWGQGEAYEQYFGPGTRLTVT.

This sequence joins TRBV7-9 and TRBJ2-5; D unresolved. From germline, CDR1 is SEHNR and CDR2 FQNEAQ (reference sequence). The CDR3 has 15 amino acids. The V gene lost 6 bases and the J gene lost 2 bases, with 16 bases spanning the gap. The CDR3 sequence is CASRRSAYKQETQYF. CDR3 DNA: TGTGCCAGCAGGAGGTCAGCCTATAAACAAGAGACCCAGTACTTC.

DNA of the CDR3: TGTGCCAGCTCAGACGGGAACTATGGCTACACCTTC. Protein: CASSDGNYGYTF. V gene TRBV6-5 combines with J gene TRBJ1-2; D is undetermined. Germline values: CDR1 MNHEY, CDR2 SVGAGI. V lost 8 bases and J 2 bases, leaving 9 bases between the germline ends. This CDR3 is built from 12 residues.

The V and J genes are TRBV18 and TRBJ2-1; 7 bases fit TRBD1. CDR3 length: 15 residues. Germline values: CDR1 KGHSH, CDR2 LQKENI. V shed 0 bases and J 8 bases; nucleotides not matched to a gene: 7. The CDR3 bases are TGTGCCAGCTCACCACCTACGACAGGGTACCATGAGCAGTTCTTC. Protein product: CASSPPTTGYHEQFF. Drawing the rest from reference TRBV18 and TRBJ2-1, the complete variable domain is NAGVMQNPRHLVRRRGQEARLRCSPMKGHSHVYWYRQLPEEGLKFMVYLQKENIIDESGMPKERFSAEFPKEGPSILRIQQVVRGDSAAYFCASSPPTTGYHEQFFGPGTRLTVL.

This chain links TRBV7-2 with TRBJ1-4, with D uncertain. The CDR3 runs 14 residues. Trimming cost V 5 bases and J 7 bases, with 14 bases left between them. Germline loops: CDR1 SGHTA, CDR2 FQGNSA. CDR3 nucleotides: TGTGCCAGCAGCCCCACGAGTTTTGGTGAAAAACTGTTTTTT. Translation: CASSPTSFGEKLFF.

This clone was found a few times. This chain's CDR3 is CAINRGWGTDTQYF. CDR3 DNA sequence: TGTGCCATCAATCGGGGTTGGGGCACAGATACGCAGTATTTT. The rearrangement joins TRBV10-3 to TRBJ2-3; maybe TRBD2 (5 bases). CDR1 and CDR2 from the germline V gene are ENHRY and SYGVKD. The CDR3 has 14 residues. Trimming took off 7 bases at V and 1 base at J, with 12 bases between the two ends.

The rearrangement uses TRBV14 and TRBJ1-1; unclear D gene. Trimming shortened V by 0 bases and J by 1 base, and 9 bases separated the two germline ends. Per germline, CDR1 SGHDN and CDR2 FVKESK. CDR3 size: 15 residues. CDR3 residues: CASSQDIASNTEAFF. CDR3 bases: TGTGCCAGCAGCCAAGATATAGCGTCGAACACTGAAGCTTTCTTT. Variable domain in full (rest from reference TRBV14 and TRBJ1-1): EAGVTQFPSHSVIEKGQTVTLRCDPISGHDNLYWYRRVMGKEIKFLLHFVKESKQDESGMPNNRFLAERTGGTYSTLKVQPAELEDSGVYFCASSQDIASNTEAFFGQGTRLTVV.

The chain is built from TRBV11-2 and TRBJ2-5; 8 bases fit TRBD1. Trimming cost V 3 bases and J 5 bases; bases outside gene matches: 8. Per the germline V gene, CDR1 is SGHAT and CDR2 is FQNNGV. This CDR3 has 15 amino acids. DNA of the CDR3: TGTGCCAGCAGCTTTGACAGGGGCGGGTGGGAGACCCAGTACTTC. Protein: CASSFDRGGWETQYF.

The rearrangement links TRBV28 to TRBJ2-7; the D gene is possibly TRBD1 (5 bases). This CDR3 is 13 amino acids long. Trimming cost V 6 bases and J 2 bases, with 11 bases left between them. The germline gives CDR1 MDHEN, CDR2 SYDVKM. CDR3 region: CASRAGLPYEQYF. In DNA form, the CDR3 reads TGTGCCAGCAGGGCAGGGTTGCCCTACGAGCAGTACTTC.

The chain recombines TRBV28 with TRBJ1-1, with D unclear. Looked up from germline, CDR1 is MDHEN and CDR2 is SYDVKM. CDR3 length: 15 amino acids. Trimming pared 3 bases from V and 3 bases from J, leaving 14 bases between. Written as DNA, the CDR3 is TGTGCCAGCAGTTTGGATAGTGAGCGGTACACTGAAGCTTTCTTT. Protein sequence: CASSLDSERYTEAFF.

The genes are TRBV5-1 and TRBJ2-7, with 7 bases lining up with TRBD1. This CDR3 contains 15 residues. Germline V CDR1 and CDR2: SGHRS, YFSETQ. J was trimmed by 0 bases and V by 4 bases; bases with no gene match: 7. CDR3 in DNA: TGCGCCAGCAGCCCGACAGGGCTAAGCTCCTACGAGCAGTACTTC. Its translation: CASSPTGLSSYEQYF.

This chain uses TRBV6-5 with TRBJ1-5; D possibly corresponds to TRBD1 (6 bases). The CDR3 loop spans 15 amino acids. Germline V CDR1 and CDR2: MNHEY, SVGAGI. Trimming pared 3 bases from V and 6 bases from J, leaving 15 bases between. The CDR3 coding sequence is TGTGCCAGCAGTTATTCGGGGGGCGTAGGTCAGCCCCAGCATTTT. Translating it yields CASSYSGGVGQPQHF.

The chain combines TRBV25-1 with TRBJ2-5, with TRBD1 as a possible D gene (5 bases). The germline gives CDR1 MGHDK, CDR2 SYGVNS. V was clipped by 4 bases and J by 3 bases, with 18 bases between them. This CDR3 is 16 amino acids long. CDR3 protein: CASSVVAGNPKETQYF. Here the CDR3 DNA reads TGTGCCAGCAGTGTTGTAGCAGGGAATCCGAAAGAGACCCAGTACTTC.

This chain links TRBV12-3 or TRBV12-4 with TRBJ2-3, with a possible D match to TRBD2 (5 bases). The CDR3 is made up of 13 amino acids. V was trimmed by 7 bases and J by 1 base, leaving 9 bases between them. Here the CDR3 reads CASNLGGTDTQYF. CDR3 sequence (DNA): TGTGCCAGCAATCTCGGGGGCACAGATACGCAGTATTTT.

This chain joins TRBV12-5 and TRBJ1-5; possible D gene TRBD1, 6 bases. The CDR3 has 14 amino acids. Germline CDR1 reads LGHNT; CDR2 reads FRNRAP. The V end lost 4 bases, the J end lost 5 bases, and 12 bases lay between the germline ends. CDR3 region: CASGWGGSDQPQHF. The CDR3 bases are TGTGCTAGTGGTTGGGGGGGCTCTGATCAGCCCCAGCATTTT.

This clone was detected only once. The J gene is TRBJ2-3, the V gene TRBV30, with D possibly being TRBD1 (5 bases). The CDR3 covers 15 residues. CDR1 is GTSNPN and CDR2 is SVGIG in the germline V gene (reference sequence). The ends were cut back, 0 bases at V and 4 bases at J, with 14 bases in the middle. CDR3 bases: TGTGCCTGGAGTGTTCTGGGGTGGGGCCCAGATACGCAGTATTTT. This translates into CAWSVLGWGPDTQYF.

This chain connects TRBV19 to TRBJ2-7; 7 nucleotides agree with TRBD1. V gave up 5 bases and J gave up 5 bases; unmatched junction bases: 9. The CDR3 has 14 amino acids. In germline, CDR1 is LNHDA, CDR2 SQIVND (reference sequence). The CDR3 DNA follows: TGTGCCAGTAGTCCGCGACAGGGTGTAAACGAGCAGTACTTC. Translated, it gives CASSPRQGVNEQYF.